The T cell receptor beta chain under discussion was sequenced for a study of vaccination and CD4 T cells after COVID-19. Study details: Every participant was given two doses of BNT162b2 or mRNA-1273 vaccine.

CDR3 length: 15 amino acids. V lost 4 bases and J lost 2, with 18 bases in between. Germline V gives CDR1 DFQATT, CDR2 SNEGSKA (reference sequence). This clonotype appeared a few times. Its antigen is unknown. Treatment reported: roughly 10-day PBMC culture with coronavirus spike peptide pools or control peptides (ViraFEST assay). Cultured CD4+ T cells had their DNA profiled by the Oncomine TCR Beta short-read assay. In this case, cultured CD4+ T cells provided the extracted genomic DNA. TCRdb re-called the PCR reads with MiXCR, one entry per CDR3 protein. The sample contains 24,000 or so distinct CDR3 sequences, under 70% of which appear only once.

This sequence was found in a human donor who had recovered from COVID-19. Sequencing was performed on CD4+ T cells from blood, cultured in vitro. The rearrangement links TRBV20-1 to TRBJ2-7; tentative D call: TRBD1 (6 bases). DNA for the CDR3: TGCAGTGCTAAAAACAGGGTCGAGAGGGCCTACGAGCAGTACTTC. It codes for CSAKNRVERAYEQYF.